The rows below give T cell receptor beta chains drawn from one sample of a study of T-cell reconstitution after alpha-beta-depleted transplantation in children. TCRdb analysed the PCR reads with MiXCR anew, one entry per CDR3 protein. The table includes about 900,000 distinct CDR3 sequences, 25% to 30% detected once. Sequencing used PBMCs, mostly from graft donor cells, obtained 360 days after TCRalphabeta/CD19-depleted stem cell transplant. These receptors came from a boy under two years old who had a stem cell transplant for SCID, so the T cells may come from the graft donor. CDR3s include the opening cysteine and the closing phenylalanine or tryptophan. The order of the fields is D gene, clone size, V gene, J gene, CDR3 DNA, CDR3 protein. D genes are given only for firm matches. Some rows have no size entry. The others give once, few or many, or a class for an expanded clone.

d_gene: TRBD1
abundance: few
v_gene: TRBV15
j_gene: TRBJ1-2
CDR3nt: TGTGCCACCAGGACAGGGTCAGGCTATGGCTACACCTTC
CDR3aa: CATRTGSGYGYTF

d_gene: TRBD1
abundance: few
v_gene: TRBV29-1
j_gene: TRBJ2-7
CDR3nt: TGCAGCGTTGAAGGGGGGACAGGGAGCTACGAGCAGTACTTC
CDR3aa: CSVEGGTGSYEQYF

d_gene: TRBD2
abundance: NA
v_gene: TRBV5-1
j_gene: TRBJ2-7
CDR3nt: TGCGCCAGCAGCTTGTTAGCGGGGGTCCCCTACGAGCAGTACTTC
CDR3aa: CASSLLAGVPYEQYF

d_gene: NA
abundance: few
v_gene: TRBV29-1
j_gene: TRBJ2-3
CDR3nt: TGCAGCGTTGAGCCGATCTTCCTGGACAGAATTAGCACAGATACGCAGTATTTT
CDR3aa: CSVEPIFLDRISTDTQYF

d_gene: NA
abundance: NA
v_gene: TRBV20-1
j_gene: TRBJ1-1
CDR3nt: TGCAGTCCTGGAGTACGGAACACTGAAGCTTTCTTT
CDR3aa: CSPGVRNTEAFF

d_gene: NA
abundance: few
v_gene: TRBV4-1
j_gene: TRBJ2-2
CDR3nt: TGCGCCAGCAGCCAAGCAGGGGACTCAAAAACCGGGGAGCTGTTTTTT
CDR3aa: CASSQAGDSKTGELFF

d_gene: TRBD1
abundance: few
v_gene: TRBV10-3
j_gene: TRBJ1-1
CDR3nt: TGTGCCATCAGGGACAGGGGGCAAACTGAAGCTTTCTTT
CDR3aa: CAIRDRGQTEAFF

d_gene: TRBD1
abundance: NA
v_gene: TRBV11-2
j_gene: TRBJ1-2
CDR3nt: TGTGCCAGCAGCTTAGAGCCGGGACAGGCGAACTATGGCTACACCTTC
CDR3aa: CASSLEPGQANYGYTF

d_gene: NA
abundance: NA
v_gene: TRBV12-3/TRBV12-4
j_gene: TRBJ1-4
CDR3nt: TGTGCCAGCAGTTTAACCCGCTCTTCTGGGGAAAAACTGTTTTTT
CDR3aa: CASSLTRSSGEKLFF

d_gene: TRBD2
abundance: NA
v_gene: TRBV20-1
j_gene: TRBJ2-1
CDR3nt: TGCAGTGCGCCGGGAACGAGCGGGGGGCCGTACGGTGAGCAGTTCTTC
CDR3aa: CSAPGTSGGPYGEQFF

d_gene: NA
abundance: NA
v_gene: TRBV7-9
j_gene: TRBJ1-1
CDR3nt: TGTGCCAGCAGCATATTCGGGGGCAGTATGAACACTGAAGCTTTCTTT
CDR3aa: CASSIFGGSMNTEAFF

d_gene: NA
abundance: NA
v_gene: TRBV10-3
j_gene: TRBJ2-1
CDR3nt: TGTGCCATCAGTCAGGGGTATGCTTCTCAGGAGTTCTTC
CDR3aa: CAISQGYASQEFF

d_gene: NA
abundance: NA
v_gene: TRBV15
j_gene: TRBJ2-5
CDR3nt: TGTGCCACCAGCAGAGATGCTCGGCTTAAAGAGACCCAGTACTTC
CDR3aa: CATSRDARLKETQYF

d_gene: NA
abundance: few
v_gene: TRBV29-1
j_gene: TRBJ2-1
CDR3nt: TGCAGCGTTGGCCGGACAGAAATGGATGAGCAGTTCTTC
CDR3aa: CSVGRTEMDEQFF

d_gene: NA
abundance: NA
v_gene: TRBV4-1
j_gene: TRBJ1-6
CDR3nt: TGCGCCAGCAGCCAAGAAGAGGCAGGGGTACGGCCCCTCCACTTT
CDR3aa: CASSQEEAGVRPLHF

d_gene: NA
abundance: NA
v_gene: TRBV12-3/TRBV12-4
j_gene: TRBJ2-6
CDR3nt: TGTGCCAGCAGTACGGACAGCTACGCTGGGGCCAACGTCCTGACTTTC
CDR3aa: CASSTDSYAGANVLTF

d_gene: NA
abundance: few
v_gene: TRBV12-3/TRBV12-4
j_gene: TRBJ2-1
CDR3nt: TGTGCCAGCACCGGGGAAGATGAGCAGTTCTTC
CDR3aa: CASTGEDEQFF

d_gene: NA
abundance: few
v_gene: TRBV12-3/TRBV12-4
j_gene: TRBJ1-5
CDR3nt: TGTGCCAGCAGTTTTCAGGGAAGCAATCAGCCCCAGCATTTT
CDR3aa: CASSFQGSNQPQHF

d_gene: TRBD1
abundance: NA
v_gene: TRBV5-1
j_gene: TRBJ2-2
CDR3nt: TGCGCCAGCAGCCCCGAGCCTCAGGGGGCGCGAGGGGAGCTGTTTTTT
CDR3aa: CASSPEPQGARGELFF

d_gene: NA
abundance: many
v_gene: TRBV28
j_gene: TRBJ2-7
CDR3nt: TGTGCCAGCAGAGATTCCAGCTCCTACGAGCAGTACTTC
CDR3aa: CASRDSSSYEQYF

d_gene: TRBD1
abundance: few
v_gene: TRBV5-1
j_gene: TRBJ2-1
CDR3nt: TGCGCCAGCAGCCCTGACAGGGTGCATGAGCAGTTCTTC
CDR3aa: CASSPDRVHEQFF

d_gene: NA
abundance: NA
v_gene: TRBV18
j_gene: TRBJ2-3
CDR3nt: TGTGCCAGCTCCCTTGTTGGCGGCGGGGGCGGAGATACGCAGTATTTT
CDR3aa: CASSLVGGGGGDTQYF

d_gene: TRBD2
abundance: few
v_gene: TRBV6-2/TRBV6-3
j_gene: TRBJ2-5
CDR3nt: TGTGCCAGCAACGGGAGGCTAGAGACCCAGTACTTC
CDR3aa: CASNGRLETQYF

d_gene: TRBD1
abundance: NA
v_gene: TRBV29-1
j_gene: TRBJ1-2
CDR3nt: TGCAGCGTTAGGCGTCAGGGGGTCGACTATGGCTACACCTTC
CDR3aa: CSVRRQGVDYGYTF

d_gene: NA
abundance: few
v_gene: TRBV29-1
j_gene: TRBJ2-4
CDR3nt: TGCAGCGTTGAGCCCTTCGCGAGGAACATTCAGTACTTC
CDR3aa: CSVEPFARNIQYF

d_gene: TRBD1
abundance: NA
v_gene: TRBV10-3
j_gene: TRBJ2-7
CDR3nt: TGTGCCATCAGTGATTGGAAAGGACAGGGGTACGAGCAGTACTTC
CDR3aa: CAISDWKGQGYEQYF

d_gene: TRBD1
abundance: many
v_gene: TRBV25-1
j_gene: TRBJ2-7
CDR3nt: TGTGCCAGCAGTGAATCCGACAGGGGAAGATCCTACGAGCAGTACTTC
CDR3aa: CASSESDRGRSYEQYF

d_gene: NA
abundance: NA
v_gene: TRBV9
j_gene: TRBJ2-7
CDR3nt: TGTGCCAGCAGCGTAAATACGGGATACGAGCAGTACTTC
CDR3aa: CASSVNTGYEQYF

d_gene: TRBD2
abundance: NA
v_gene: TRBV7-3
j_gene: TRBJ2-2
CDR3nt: TGTGCCAGCAGCCCCAGCGGGGGGGCCGGTTTTGGGGAGCTGTTTTTT
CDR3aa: CASSPSGGAGFGELFF

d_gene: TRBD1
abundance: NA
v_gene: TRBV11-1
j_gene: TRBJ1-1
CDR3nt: TGTGCCAGCAGCTTGTCGCGACAGGGAGTTTATGTGAACACTGAAGCTTTCTTT
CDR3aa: CASSLSRQGVYVNTEAFF

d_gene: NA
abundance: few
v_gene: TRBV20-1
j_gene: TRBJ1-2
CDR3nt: TGCAGTGCTGGGTCACGGGGAAACTATGGCTACACCTTC
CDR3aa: CSAGSRGNYGYTF

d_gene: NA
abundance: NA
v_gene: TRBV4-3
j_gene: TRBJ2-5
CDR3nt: TGCGCCAGCAGCCAAGATATAAGAACAGAGACCCAGTACTTC
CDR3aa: CASSQDIRTETQYF

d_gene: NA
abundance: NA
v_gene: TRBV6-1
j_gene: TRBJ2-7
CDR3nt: TGTGCCAGCAGTGGGATCGTGGGGCCCGGCGAGCAGTACTTC
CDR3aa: CASSGIVGPGEQYF

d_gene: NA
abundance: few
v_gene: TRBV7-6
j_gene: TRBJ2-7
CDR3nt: TGTGCCAGCAGCAGAGGCGACGGGACCTCCAGCTCCTACGAGCAGTACTTC
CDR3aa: CASSRGDGTSSSYEQYF

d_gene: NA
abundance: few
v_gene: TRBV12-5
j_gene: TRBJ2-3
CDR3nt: TGTGCTAGTGGTTTTGTAGCCAACAGGGATACGCAGTATTTT
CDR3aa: CASGFVANRDTQYF

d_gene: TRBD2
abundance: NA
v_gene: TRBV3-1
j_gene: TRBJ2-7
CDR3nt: TGTGCCAGCAGCCGGGGACTAGCGAACACCTACGAGCAGTACTTC
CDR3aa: CASSRGLANTYEQYF

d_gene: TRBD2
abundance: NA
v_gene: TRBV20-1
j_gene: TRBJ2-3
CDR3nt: TGCAGTGCTGGAGCCACCGGGACTAGCACCACAGATACGCAGTATTTT
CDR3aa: CSAGATGTSTTDTQYF

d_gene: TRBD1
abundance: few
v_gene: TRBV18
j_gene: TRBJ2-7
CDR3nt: TGTGCCAGCTCACCATTCGGGACAGGGTCCTACGAGCAGTACTTC
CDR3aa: CASSPFGTGSYEQYF

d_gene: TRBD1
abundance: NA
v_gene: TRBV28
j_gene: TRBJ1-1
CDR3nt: TGTGCCAGCAGTCAATATCTCTCACAGGGGCGGGCTGAAGCTTTCTTT
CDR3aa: CASSQYLSQGRAEAFF

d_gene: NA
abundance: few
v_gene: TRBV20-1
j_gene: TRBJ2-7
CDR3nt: TGCAGTGCTAGTAGGGGGGAACTCTACGAGCAGTACTTC
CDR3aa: CSASRGELYEQYF

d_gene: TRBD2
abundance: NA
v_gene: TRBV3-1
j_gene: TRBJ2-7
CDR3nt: TGTGCCAGCAGCCAATTGGGAGGGGACCTCTCCTACGAGCAGTACTTC
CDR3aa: CASSQLGGDLSYEQYF

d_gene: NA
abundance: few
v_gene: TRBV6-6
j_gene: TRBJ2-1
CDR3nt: TGTGCCAGCAGTTACTCCGTAGCTCATGAGCAGTTCTTC
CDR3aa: CASSYSVAHEQFF

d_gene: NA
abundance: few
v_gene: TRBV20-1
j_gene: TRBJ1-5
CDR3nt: TGCAGTGCTAGTTGGGGAGGAGGGCAGCCCCAGCATTTT
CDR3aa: CSASWGGGQPQHF